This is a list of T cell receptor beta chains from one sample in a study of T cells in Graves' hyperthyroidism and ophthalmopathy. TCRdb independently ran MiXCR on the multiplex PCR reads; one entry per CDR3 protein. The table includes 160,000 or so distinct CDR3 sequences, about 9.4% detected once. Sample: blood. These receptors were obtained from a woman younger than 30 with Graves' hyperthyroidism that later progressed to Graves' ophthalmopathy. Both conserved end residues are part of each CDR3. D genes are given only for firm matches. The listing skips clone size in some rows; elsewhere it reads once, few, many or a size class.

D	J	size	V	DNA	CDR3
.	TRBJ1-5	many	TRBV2	TGTGCCAGCAGTGCCGGGACCAATCAGCCCCAGCATTTT	CASSAGTNQPQHF
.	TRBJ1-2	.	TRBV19	TGTGCCAGTAGTAAAAGGGCCCGGAACTATGGCTACACCTTC	CASSKRARNYGYTF
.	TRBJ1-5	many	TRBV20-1	TGCAGTGCTGGAGAAACGGGACCTAATAGCAATCAGCCCCAGCATTTT	CSAGETGPNSNQPQHF
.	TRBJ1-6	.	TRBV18	TGTGCCAGCTCACCACTGGGCCCCTCGGTGAATTCACCCCTCCACTTT	CASSPLGPSVNSPLHF
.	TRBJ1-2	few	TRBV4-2	TGTGCCAGCAGTGATACAGGGACTAGCGGCTACACCTTC	CASSDTGTSGYTF
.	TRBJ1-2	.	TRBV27	TGTGCCAGCAGTTGGACAGCTAACTATGGCTACACCTTC	CASSWTANYGYTF
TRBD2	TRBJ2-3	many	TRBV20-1	TGCAGTGCTAGAGCCGGGGCTAGCGGGGGCCTCACCCTCACAGATACGCAGTATTTT	CSARAGASGGLTLTDTQYF
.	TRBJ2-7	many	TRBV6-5	TGTGCCAGCAGTTACCTGCGGGGCGCATTATACGAGCAGTACTTC	CASSYLRGALYEQYF
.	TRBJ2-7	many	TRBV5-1	TGCGCCAGCAGCTCGATGGGCGACGAGCAGTACTTC	CASSSMGDEQYF
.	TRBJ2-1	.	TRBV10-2	TGCGCCAGCCATAGGACTAAAAGCTCCTACAATGAGCAGTTCTTC	CASHRTKSSYNEQFF
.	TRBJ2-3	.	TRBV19	TGTGCCAGTAGTATAGTACTAGCCAGCACAGATACGCAGTATTTT	CASSIVLASTDTQYF
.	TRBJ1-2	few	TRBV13	TGTGCCAGCAGCTTGGGTTTCCAGGGTAACTATGGCTACACCTTC	CASSLGFQGNYGYTF
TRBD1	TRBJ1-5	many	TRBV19	TGTGCCAGTAGTAAACAGGGGGCCCCTCAGCCCCAGCATTTT	CASSKQGAPQPQHF
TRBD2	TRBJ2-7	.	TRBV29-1	TGCAGCGCCGGAGGGGCAGGGACTAACTACGAGCAGTACTTC	CSAGGAGTNYEQYF
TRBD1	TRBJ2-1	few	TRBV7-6	TGTGCCAGCAGCTTAGGGGACAGGGGGAACAATGAGCAGTTCTTC	CASSLGDRGNNEQFF
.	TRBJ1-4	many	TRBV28	TGTGCCAGCAGCTTCGACATGGGGGGGGACGAAAAACTGTTTTTT	CASSFDMGGDEKLFF
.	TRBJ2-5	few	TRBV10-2	TGCGCCAGCAGTGCCCTGGCAGAGACCCAGTACTTC	CASSALAETQYF
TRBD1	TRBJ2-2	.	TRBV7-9	TGTGCCAGCAGCTTTACAGGGGCCTTCACCGGGGAGCTGTTTTTT	CASSFTGAFTGELFF
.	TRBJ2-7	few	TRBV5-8	TGTGCCAGCAGCCTAAAGGGGGGGGCATCCTACGAGCAGTACTTC	CASSLKGGASYEQYF
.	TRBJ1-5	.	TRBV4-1	TGCGCCAGCAACCAAGACCATAATAGCAATCAGCCCCAGCATTTT	CASNQDHNSNQPQHF
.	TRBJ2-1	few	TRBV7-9	TGTGCCAGCAGCTCCCCTCCCCGAAGCTCCTACAATGAGCAGTTCTTC	CASSSPPRSSYNEQFF
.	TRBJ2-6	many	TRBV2	TGTGCCAGCAGTGAACGGAGCTCTGGGGCCAACGTCCTGACTTTC	CASSERSSGANVLTF
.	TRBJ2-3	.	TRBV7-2	TGTGCCAGCAGCGGCTTCAGCACAGATACGCAGTATTTT	CASSGFSTDTQYF
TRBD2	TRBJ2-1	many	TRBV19	TGTGCCAGTAGTATCTCTGGACTAGCGGGCTACAATGAGCAGTTCTTC	CASSISGLAGYNEQFF
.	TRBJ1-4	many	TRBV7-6	TGTGCCAGCAGCTTAGCGTTGAAGGGGCCGATTGGTGAAAAACTGTTTTTT	CASSLALKGPIGEKLFF
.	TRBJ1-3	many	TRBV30	TGTGCCTGGACGGGAGTCTCTGGAAACACCATATATTTT	CAWTGVSGNTIYF
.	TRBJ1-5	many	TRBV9	TGTGCCAGCAGCGTAGTGTATATCCGCAATCAGCCCCAGCATTTT	CASSVVYIRNQPQHF
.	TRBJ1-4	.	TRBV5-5	TGTGCCAGCAGCTTTAGAGCTAACCCCGAAAAACTGTTTTTT	CASSFRANPEKLFF
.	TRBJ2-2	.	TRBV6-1	TGTGCCAGCAGTGGCGGCAGGGTGGGGTTTGGGTCATTTGGCGCCGGGGAGCTGTTTTTT	CASSGGRVGFGSFGAGELFF
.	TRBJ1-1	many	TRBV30	TGTGCCTGGAGTAGGAGGAGGTCCACGAACACTGAAGCTTTCTTT	CAWSRRRSTNTEAFF
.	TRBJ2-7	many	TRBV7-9	TGTGCCAGCAGCCTACCCGGGTCTTCCTACGAGCAGTACTTC	CASSLPGSSYEQYF
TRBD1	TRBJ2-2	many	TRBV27	TGTGCCAGCAGTTTACACCCAGGGGGATCGAACACCGGGGAGCTGTTTTTT	CASSLHPGGSNTGELFF
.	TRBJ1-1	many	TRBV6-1	TGTGCCAGCAGTTCTGCCTTGGGTACTGAAGCTTTCTTT	CASSSALGTEAFF
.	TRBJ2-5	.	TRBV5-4	TGTGCCAGCAGCGTTGGGGGGCCACGGTCCGAGACCCAGTACTTC	CASSVGGPRSETQYF
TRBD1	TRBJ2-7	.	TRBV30	TGTGCCTGGACCCGGGACAGGGCGGGGTACGAGCAGTACTTC	CAWTRDRAGYEQYF
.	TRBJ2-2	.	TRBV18	TGTGCCAGCTCCCCTCCGGGGGCCCTCACCGGGGAGCTGTTTTTT	CASSPPGALTGELFF
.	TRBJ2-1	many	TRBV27	TGTGCCAGCAGACAAACGGCAGGGAGCTCCTACAATGAGCAGTTCTTC	CASRQTAGSSYNEQFF
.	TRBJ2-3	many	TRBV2	TGTGCCAGCAGTGTCGGTCCCGGCACAGATACGCAGTATTTT	CASSVGPGTDTQYF
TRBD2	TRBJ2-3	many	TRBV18	TGTGCCAGCTCACTTACGACTAGCGGATCGACAGATACGCAGTATTTT	CASSLTTSGSTDTQYF
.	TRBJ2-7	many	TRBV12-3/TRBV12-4	TGTGCCAGCAGTTACGCAGGGGATAAGGCCTACGAGCAGTACTTC	CASSYAGDKAYEQYF
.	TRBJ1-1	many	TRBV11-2	TGTGCCAGCAGCAACCTTCCCAGGGGCTTGAACACTGAAGCTTTCTTT	CASSNLPRGLNTEAFF
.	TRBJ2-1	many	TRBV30	TGTGCCTGGAGTGCCCGGGTCCAGTTCTTC	CAWSARVQFF
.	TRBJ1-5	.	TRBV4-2	TGTGCCAGCAGCCAAGATATCGGCCAGCTCAATCAGCCCCAGCATTTT	CASSQDIGQLNQPQHF
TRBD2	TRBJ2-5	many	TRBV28	TGTGCCAGCAGTTTATTTTCTAGCGGCCAAGAGACCCAGTACTTC	CASSLFSSGQETQYF
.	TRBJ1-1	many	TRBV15	TGTGCCACCAGCAGAGATCGGGGGGGTGAAGCTTTCTTT	CATSRDRGGEAFF
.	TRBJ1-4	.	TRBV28	TGTGCCAGCAGTTTCCGGGGGGACGCTGGTAATGAAAAACTGTTTTTT	CASSFRGDAGNEKLFF
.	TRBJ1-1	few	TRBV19	TGTGTCAGTAGTATAGATACAGACCCAAGAGGAATGAACACTGAAGCTTTCTTT	CVSSIDTDPRGMNTEAFF
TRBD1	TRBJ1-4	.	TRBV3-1	TGTGCCAGCAGCCCGGTGGGACAGGGATATGAAAAACTGTTTTTT	CASSPVGQGYEKLFF
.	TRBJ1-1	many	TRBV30	TGTGCCTGGAGTGTACTCCCGGGGAACACTGAAGCTTTCTTT	CAWSVLPGNTEAFF
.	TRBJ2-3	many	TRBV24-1	TGTGCCACCAGTGACCGCCTGACGACTGGTGATACGCAGTATTTT	CATSDRLTTGDTQYF
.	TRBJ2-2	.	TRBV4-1	TGCGCCAGCAGCCAACCGGGACATCTGGGAACCGGGGAGCTGTTTTTT	CASSQPGHLGTGELFF
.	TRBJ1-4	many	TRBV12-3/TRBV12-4	TGTGCCAGCAGTTTAGAACATGAAAAACTGTTTTTT	CASSLEHEKLFF
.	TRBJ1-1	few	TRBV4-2	TGTGCCAGCAGCCAAGTAGTCCCTGGGACTGAAGCTTTCTTT	CASSQVVPGTEAFF
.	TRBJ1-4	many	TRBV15	TGTGCCACCAGCAGAGATGGCCCACGGTTCCGTAATGAAAAACTGTTTTTT	CATSRDGPRFRNEKLFF
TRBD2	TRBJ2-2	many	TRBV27	TGTGCCAGCGCTGGCGGGAGTGGGGGCACCGGGGAGCTGTTTTTT	CASAGGSGGTGELFF
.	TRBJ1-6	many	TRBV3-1	TGTGCCAGCAGCCAATCCCAGGGTAATTCACCCCTCCACTTT	CASSQSQGNSPLHF
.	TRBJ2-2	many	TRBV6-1	TGTGCCAGCAGAGGGCACAGGTCGGGCACCGGGGAGCTGTTTTTT	CASRGHRSGTGELFF